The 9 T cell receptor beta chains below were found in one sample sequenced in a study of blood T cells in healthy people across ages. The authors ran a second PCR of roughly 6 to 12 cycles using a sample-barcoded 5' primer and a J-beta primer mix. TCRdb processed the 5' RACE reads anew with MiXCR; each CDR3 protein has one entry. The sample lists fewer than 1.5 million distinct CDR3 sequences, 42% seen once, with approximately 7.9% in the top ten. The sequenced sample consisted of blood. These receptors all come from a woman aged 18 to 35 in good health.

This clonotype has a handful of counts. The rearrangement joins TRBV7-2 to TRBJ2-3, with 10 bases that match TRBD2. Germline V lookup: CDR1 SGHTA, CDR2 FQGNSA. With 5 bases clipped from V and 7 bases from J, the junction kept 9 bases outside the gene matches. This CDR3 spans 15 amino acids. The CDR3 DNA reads TGTGCCAGCAGCGCCAGGACTAGCGGTATTAATACGCAGTATTTT. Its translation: CASSARTSGINTQYF.

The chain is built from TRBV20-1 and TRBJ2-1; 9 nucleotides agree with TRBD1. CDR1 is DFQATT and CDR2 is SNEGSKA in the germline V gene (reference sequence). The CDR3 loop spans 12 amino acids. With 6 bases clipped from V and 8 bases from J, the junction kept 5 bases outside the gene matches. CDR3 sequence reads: CSAPQGADEQFF. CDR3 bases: TGCAGTGCACCACAGGGGGCTGATGAGCAGTTCTTC.

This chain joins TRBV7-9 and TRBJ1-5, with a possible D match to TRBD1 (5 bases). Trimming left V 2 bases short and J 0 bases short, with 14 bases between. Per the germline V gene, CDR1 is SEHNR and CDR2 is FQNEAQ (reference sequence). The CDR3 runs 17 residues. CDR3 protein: CASSLMITGHSNQPQHF. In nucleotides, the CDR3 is TGTGCCAGCAGCTTAATGATTACAGGACATAGCAATCAGCCCCAGCATTTT.

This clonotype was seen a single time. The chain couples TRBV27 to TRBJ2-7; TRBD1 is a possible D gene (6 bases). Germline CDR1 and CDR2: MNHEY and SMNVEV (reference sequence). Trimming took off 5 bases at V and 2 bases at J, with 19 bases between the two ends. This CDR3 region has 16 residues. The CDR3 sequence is CASSPQLDRETYEQYF. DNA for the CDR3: TGTGCCAGCAGTCCCCAGCTGGACAGAGAAACCTACGAGCAGTACTTC.

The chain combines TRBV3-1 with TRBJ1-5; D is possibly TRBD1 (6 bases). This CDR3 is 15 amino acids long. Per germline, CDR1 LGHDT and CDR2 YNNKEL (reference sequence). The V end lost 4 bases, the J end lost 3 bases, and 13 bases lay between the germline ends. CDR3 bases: TGTGCCAGCAGCCCCCAAGCAGGGGTCAATCAGCCCCAGCATTTT. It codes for CASSPQAGVNQPQHF.

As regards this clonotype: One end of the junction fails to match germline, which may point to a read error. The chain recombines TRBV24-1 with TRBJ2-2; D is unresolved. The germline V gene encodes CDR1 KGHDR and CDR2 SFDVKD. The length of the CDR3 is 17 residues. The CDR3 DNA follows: TGTGCCACCAGTGATTTTATGGCGACTCCAAACAACGGGGAGCTGTTTTTT. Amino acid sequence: CATSDFMATPNNGELFF.

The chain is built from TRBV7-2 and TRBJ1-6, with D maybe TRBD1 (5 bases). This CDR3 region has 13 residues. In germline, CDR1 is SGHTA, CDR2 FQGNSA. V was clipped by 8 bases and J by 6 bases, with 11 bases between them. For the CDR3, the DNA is TGTGCCAGCGGGGGACGGAGTAATTCACCCCTCCACTTT. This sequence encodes CASGGRSNSPLHF.

The CDR3 coding sequence is TGTGCCAGCAGCAAAGCGGGTCAGGGGACTAGCGAACGAACGGATACGCAGTATTTT. Its translation is CASSKAGQGTSERTDTQYF. The chain combines TRBV21-1 with TRBJ2-3; TRBD2 reflects the table's D call only, with no check against the DNA. TRBV21-1 constitutes a pseudogene. The CDR3 sequence is 19 residues long.

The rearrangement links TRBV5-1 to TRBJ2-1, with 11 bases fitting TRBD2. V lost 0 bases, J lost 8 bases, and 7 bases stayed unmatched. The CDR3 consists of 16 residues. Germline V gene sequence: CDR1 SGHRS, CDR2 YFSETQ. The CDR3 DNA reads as TGCGCCAGCAGCTTGGCGGTAGCGGGAGGGACGGATGAGCAGTTCTTC. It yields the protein CASSLAVAGGTDEQFF.